This T cell receptor beta chain emerged from a study of blood T cells in healthy people across ages. V dropped 5 bases and J dropped 4; count of bases not matched to a gene: 8. There are 15 residues in the CDR3. CDR1 is MDHEN, CDR2 SYDVKM, per germline. Individuals who donated were healthy Caucasians from Russia aged about 6 to 90. Extraction of total RNA produced a minimum of 6 micrograms from each sample. PCR was performed a second time for about 7 to 12 cycles using a sample-barcoded 5' primer and a J-beta primer mix. TCRdb independently ran MiXCR on the 5' RACE reads; one entry per CDR3 protein. The table has hundreds of thousands of distinct CDR3 sequences, around 50% seen once.

This TCR was recovered from a man aged 35 to 55 in good health. Sequencing was performed on blood. V gene TRBV28 combines with J gene TRBJ2-3; 8 bases are shared with TRBD1. CDR3 amino acids: CASSIRQGFADTQYF. The CDR3 nucleotides read TGTGCCAGCAGTATTAGACAGGGGTTTGCAGATACGCAGTATTTT.